This T cell receptor (beta chain) derives from a study of blood T cell repertoires in COVID-19. Turning to the study itself: The United States, Italy and Spain were the sources of the acute and convalescent COVID-19 samples. PBMCs, B-cell-depleted T cells, or T cells were the source of the cDNA or gDNA that made up the material.

Trimming took 2 bases from V and 3 from J, leaving 7 bases between them. The CDR3 totals 13 residues. Germline V gene sequence: CDR1 MNHEY, CDR2 SVGAGI. Authors' analysis steps: By means of reference gene primer amplification, nucleated cell counts were estimated. TCRdb keeps only in-frame clones here, not all; method: immunoSEQ multiplex PCR. V, J and clone size reflect that table, while D and trimming were determined from the DNA. The table includes roughly 500,000 clones, roughly 87% detected once. Comments on this clone: Other DNA sequences in this specimen translate into the identical CDR3.

Specimen: peripheral blood. The receptor was derived from a man younger than 30 with COVID-19, enrolled during active disease. The chain recombines TRBV6-5 with TRBJ1-1, with a possible D match to TRBD1 (6 bases). The CDR3 sequence: CASSYEGDTEAFF. Written as DNA, the CDR3 is TGTGCCAGCAGTTACGAGGGGGACACTGAAGCTTTCTTT.